The 18 T cell receptor beta chains reported below all come from one sample, sequenced in a study of blood T cells in healthy people across ages. Combining a sample-barcoded 5' primer with a J-beta primer mix, a second PCR ran for roughly 7 to 12 cycles. TCRdb analysed the 5' RACE reads with MiXCR anew, one entry per CDR3 protein. The table has hundreds of thousands of distinct CDR3 sequences, approximately 60% seen once. The sequenced sample consisted of blood. These receptors all stem from a man between 40 and 49 years old in good health.

This clonotype has a handful of counts. The V call is TRBV7-2, the J call TRBJ2-5, with 10 positions matching TRBD1. There are 14 residues in the CDR3. The V gene end was trimmed by 6 bases and the J gene end by 4 bases; junction bases not matched to a gene: 5. Germline lookup yields CDR1 SGHTA and CDR2 FQGNSA. The CDR3 DNA reads TGTGCCAGCAGTCCTGACAGGGGGCCAGAGACCCAGTACTTC. It codes for CASSPDRGPETQYF.

This clonotype was recorded a few times. V is TRBV27 and J is TRBJ2-5, with TRBD2 matching 8 bases. Germline-derived CDR1 and CDR2 are MNHEY and SMNVEV (reference sequence). V gave up 2 bases and J gave up 0 bases; unmatched junction bases: 5. There are 16 residues in the CDR3. This CDR3 is CASSLAAGEYQETQYF. CDR3 DNA sequence: TGTGCCAGCAGTTTAGCAGCGGGGGAGTACCAAGAGACCCAGTACTTC.

This clonotype was observed a handful of times. The gene calls are TRBV7-2 and TRBJ2-7; no clear D. CDR1 SGHTA and CDR2 FQGNSA come from the germline V gene. V was shortened by 7 bases and J by 0 bases, with 7 bases between the two germline ends. There are 12 residues in the CDR3. The chain's CDR3 is CASTLSSYEQYF. CDR3 in DNA: TGTGCCAGCACCCTGAGCTCCTACGAGCAGTACTTC. Full variable domain (missing parts from reference TRBV7-2 and TRBJ2-7): GAGVSQSPSNKVTEKGKDVELRCDPISGHTALYWYRQSLGQGLEFLIYFQGNSAPDKSGLPSDRFSAERTGGSVSTLTIQRTQQEDSAVYLCASTLSSYEQYFGPGTRLTVT.

The chain joins TRBV6-2 or TRBV6-3 to TRBJ2-5; D is unresolved. The V end was cut by 0 bases, the J end by 11 bases, with 16 bases between. The CDR3 has 14 residues. The germline V gene has CDR1 MNHEY and CDR2 SVGEGT. The CDR3 nucleotides are TGTGCCAGCAGTTACTCCGGGCGGCCCAATGAGCAGTACTTC. The encoded protein is CASSYSGRPNEQYF.

The chain links TRBV20-1 to TRBJ2-7; D tentatively fits TRBD1 or TRBD2 (6 bases each). This CDR3 is 14 amino acids long. V was pared by 6 bases and J by 7 bases, with 22 bases between. In germline, CDR1 is DFQATT, CDR2 SNEGSKA (reference sequence). In DNA, the CDR3 is TGCAGTGCGCCGCCTGACGGGGGCCGTGGGGAGCAGTACTTC. Translating gives CSAPPDGGRGEQYF.

The chain has TRBV12-3 or TRBV12-4 and TRBJ2-7, with 12 bases that match TRBD1. The V gene end was trimmed by 4 bases and the J gene end by 6 bases; junction bases not matched to a gene: 4. The CDR3 runs to 14 residues. The CDR3 sequence is CASSSGTGGREQYF. The CDR3 DNA is TGTGCCAGCAGTTCCGGGACAGGGGGCCGCGAGCAGTACTTC.

J is TRBJ2-5 and V is TRBV4-3, with D possibly matching TRBD2 (6 bases). Looked up from germline, CDR1 is LGHNA and CDR2 is YSLEER. This CDR3 region has 18 residues. The V gene lost 3 bases and the J gene lost 2 bases, with 22 bases spanning the gap. The CDR3 sequence is CASSQEAAGRDPQETQYF. The CDR3 bases are TGCGCCAGCAGCCAGGAGGCCGCGGGGCGGGACCCTCAAGAGACCCAGTACTTC.

This clonotype was seen ten or more times. The chain carries TRBV3-1 and TRBJ1-2; tentative D call: TRBD1 (5 bases). The CDR3 extends over 14 amino acids. V lost 1 base to trimming and J lost 2 bases, with 8 bases between them. The germline V gene encodes CDR1 LGHDT and CDR2 YNNKEL (reference sequence). The CDR3 sequence is CASSQGAGNYGYTF. The DNA for the CDR3 is TGTGCCAGCAGCCAAGGTGCAGGGAACTATGGCTACACCTTC.

The chain links TRBV2 to TRBJ1-2; D not certain. V lost 7 bases to trimming and J lost 3 bases, with 9 bases between them. Germline loops: CDR1 SNHLY, CDR2 FYNNEI. The CDR3 spans 12 residues. The CDR3 nucleotides read TGTGCCAGCACGCCCGAGCACTATGGCTACACCTTC. This encodes CASTPEHYGYTF. The entire variable domain, with the rest obtained from reference TRBV2 and TRBJ1-2, is as follows: EPEVTQTPSHQVTQMGQEVILRCVPISNHLYFYWYRQILGQKVEFLVSFYNNEISEKSEIFDDQFSVERPDGSNFTLKIRSTKLEDSAMYFCASTPEHYGYTFGSGTRLTVV.

The chain joins TRBV7-2 to TRBJ2-7; unclear D gene. Trimming stripped 5 bases from V and 7 bases from J, with 15 bases between. Germline V gene lookup returns CDR1 SGHTA and CDR2 FQGNSA. The CDR3 has 13 residues. CDR3 DNA: TGTGCCAGCAGCAATGGTTGGTTTTCTGAGCAGTACTTC. Translation gives CASSNGWFSEQYF.

This clonotype was found a few times. The CDR3 DNA reads TGTGCCAGCAGCGTAGGATGGTTAAACACTGAAGCTTTCTTT. Its translation: CASSVGWLNTEAFF. This rearrangement joins TRBV9 to TRBJ1-1; D is uncertain. CDR3 length: 14 amino acids. With 0 bases removed from V and 2 bases from J, the gap between germline ends came to 8 bases. Germline assignment: CDR1 SGDLS and CDR2 YYNGEE.

V gene TRBV7-8 combines with J gene TRBJ2-5; D unclear. The CDR3 loop spans 16 amino acids. The germline V gene has CDR1 SGHVS and CDR2 FQNEAQ. V lost 5 bases and J 11 bases, leaving 27 bases between the germline ends. CDR3 in amino acids: CASSLERITRHNEQYF. Written as DNA, the CDR3 is TGTGCCAGCAGCCTGGAGCGTATAACGCGCCACAATGAGCAGTACTTC.

The genes are TRBV5-1 and TRBJ2-4, with TRBD2 identical over 9 bases. The J call may be wrong; the DNA end is better matched by TRBJ2-5. The CDR3 spans 15 residues. Per the germline V gene, CDR1 is SGHRS and CDR2 is YFSETQ. CDR3 sequence: CASSRAGGIEETQYF. CDR3 coding DNA: TGCGCCAGCAGCCGAGCGGGGGGAATCGAAGAGACCCAGTACTTC.

This clonotype occurred once. V usage is TRBV6-5 and J usage is TRBJ2-2; 8 nucleotides line up with TRBD1. The CDR3 sequence is 13 residues long. V lost 5 bases to trimming and J lost 7 bases; unmatched junction nucleotides: 3. Germline loops: CDR1 MNHEY, CDR2 SVGAGI. The CDR3 DNA is TGTGCCAGCAGTCGACAGGGGAACGGGGAGCTGTTTTTT. As protein: CASSRQGNGELFF.

The chain is built from TRBV9 and TRBJ1-1; D is possibly TRBD1 (5 bases). The CDR3 has 15 residues. Trimming left V 3 bases short and J 1 base short, with 13 bases between. Germline V gene lookup returns CDR1 SGDLS and CDR2 YYNGEE. The CDR3, as DNA: TGTGCCAGCAGCGCGGGACCCCAAAAGAACACTGAAGCTTTCTTT. It specifies CASSAGPQKNTEAFF.

A single count supports this clonotype. V gene TRBV4-2 combines with J gene TRBJ2-5; TRBD1 agrees at 9 bases. Germline V CDR1 and CDR2: LGHNA, YNFKEQ. J was trimmed by 11 bases and V by 4 bases; bases with no gene match: 17. This CDR3 comprises 16 residues. In DNA, the CDR3 is TGTGCCAGCAGCCTGGCCCCGGGACAGGGATCCAATGAGCAGTACTTC. Translated: CASSLAPGQGSNEQYF.

The chain is built from TRBV3-1 and TRBJ2-1; 8 bases align to TRBD2. Unmatched junction bases numbered 5, after V lost 1 base and J lost 0 bases. Germline loops: CDR1 LGHDT, CDR2 YNNKEL (reference sequence). The CDR3 has 17 amino acids. The CDR3 spells CASSQGLAKSSYNEQFF. CDR3 nucleotides: TGTGCCAGCAGCCAAGGACTAGCGAAGAGCTCCTACAATGAGCAGTTCTTC.

This sequence joins TRBV3-1 and TRBJ1-3; no clear D gene. Germline CDR1 reads LGHDT; CDR2 reads YNNKEL (reference sequence). This CDR3 region has 14 residues. Trimming removed 3 bases from V and 2 bases from J, with 8 bases in between. CDR3 sequence: CASSQQPTGNTIYF. The CDR3 bases are TGTGCCAGCAGCCAGCAACCAACTGGAAACACCATATATTTT.